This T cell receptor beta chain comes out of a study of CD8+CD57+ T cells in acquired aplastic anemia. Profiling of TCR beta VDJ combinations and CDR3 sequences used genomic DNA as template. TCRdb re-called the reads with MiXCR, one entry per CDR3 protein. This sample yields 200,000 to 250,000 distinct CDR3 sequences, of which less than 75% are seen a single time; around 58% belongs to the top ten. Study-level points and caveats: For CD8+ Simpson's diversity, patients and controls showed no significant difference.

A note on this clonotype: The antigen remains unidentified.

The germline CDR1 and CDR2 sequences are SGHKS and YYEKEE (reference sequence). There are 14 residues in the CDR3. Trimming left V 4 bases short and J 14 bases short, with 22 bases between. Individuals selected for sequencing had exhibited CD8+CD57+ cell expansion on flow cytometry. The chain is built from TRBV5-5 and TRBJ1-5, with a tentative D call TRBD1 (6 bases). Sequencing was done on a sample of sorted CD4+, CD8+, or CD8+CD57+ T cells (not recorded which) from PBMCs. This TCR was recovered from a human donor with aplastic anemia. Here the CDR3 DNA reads TGTGCCAGCAGCGTAGGGTACAGGGATCCCTACGAGCATTTT. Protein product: CASSVGYRDPYEHF.